This T cell receptor beta chain was retrieved from a study of OX40 agonist ivuxolimab in advanced cancers. In the study overall: Every patient in dose escalation had hepatocellular carcinoma, melanoma, renal cell or head and neck cancer. Three patients showed partial responses: one hepatocellular carcinoma and two cutaneous melanoma cases.

Sequenced by immunoSEQ multiplex PCR; TCRdb stores in-frame clones only, minus some. The table shows 65,000 to 95,000 clones, with around 82% occurring only once. Study results and limitations: Expanded clones tended on average to be more numerous among CD8+ T cells than CD4+.

Autoimmune disease history or systemic immunosuppression barred patients. As for this clone: Its specificity is unknown.

The CDR3 runs 19 residues. Between the trimmed V and J ends, which lost 4 bases and 0 bases, there was a span of 21 bases. From germline, CDR1 is SGHDN and CDR2 FVKESK. The receptor's source is an adult with an advanced solid tumor such as melanoma, head and neck, liver or kidney cancer. Source: CD4+ or CD8+ T cells sorted from blood, taken in a trial of the OX40 agonist ivuxolimab. This chain links TRBV14 with TRBJ1-4; D is unclear. CDR3 in amino acids: CASSPRASGASATNEKLFF. For the CDR3, the DNA is TGTGCCAGCAGCCCGAGAGCCAGTGGAGCCTCTGCAACTAATGAAAAACTGTTTTTT.